The 10 T cell receptor beta chains reported below all come from one sample, sequenced in a study. TCRdb analysed the 5' RACE reads with MiXCR anew, one entry per CDR3 protein. In the table there are 40,000 to 65,000 distinct CDR3 sequences, more than 20% of which are singletons. The sample consisted of tumor-infiltrating naive CD4+ T cells sorted from the breast tumor. Subset of the sample: naive CD4+ T cells, CD4+CD45RA+CD25-. All receptors come from a female donor with breast cancer.

The sample holds a few counts of this clonotype. The CDR3 region is CASSRASEKLFF. CDR3 nucleotides: TGTGCCAGCAGCAGAGCAAGTGAAAAACTGTTTTTT. This sequence joins TRBV7-9 and TRBJ1-4; D gene uncertain. Trimming shortened V by 5 bases and J by 7 bases, and 8 bases separated the two germline ends. This CDR3 comprises 12 residues. Germline assignment: CDR1 SEHNR and CDR2 FQNEAQ (reference sequence).

This chain links TRBV12-3 or TRBV12-4 with TRBJ2-7; D ambiguous. V was pared by 6 bases and J by 4 bases, with 13 bases between. The CDR3 has 13 residues. As DNA, the CDR3 is TGTGCCAGCAGCCAAGGACGGATTTACGAGCAGTACTTC. Translation gives CASSQGRIYEQYF.

J is TRBJ2-7 and V is TRBV10-3; D may be TRBD2 (6 bases). The CDR3 consists of 13 residues. CDR1 ENHRY and CDR2 SYGVKD come from the germline V gene. V shed 3 bases and J shed 3 bases, with 9 bases lying between them. CDR3 loop: CAISERGLYEQYF. The CDR3 nucleotides read TGTGCCATCAGTGAAAGGGGACTCTACGAGCAGTACTTC.

This clonotype was seen many times. V and J are TRBV29-1 and TRBJ2-5, with 10 bases aligning to TRBD2. The CDR3 is made up of 15 amino acids. V shed 4 bases, J shed 0 bases, and the junction held 5 bases outside the gene matches. CDR1 SQVTM and CDR2 ANQGSEA come from the germline V gene. The CDR3 is CSVVPGLANQETQYF. The CDR3 region has the DNA TGCAGCGTTGTACCGGGACTAGCGAACCAAGAGACCCAGTACTTC.

With respect to this clonotype: The germline gene is not matched at one end of the junction; a read error may be the cause. The V and J genes are TRBV27 and TRBJ2-7; 10 nucleotides match TRBD2. The CDR3 extends over 15 amino acids. Germline assignment: CDR1 MNHEY and CDR2 SMNVEV (reference sequence). CDR3 protein: CASRTGLATSYGQYF. The CDR3 DNA reads as TGTGCCAGCAGAACGGGACTAGCGACCTCCTACGGGCAGTACTTC.

The J gene is TRBJ1-2, the V gene TRBV5-1, with no clear D. Germline CDR1 SGHRS, CDR2 YFSETQ. The CDR3 extends over 14 amino acids. V shed 3 bases and J shed 6 bases, with 15 bases lying between them. DNA of the CDR3: TGCGCCAGCAGCTCTCCCGGGCCTGGGGATGGCTACACCTTC. It translates to CASSSPGPGDGYTF.

The gene calls are TRBV10-3 and TRBJ2-7; either TRBD1 or TRBD2 may supply D (5 bases each). This CDR3 comprises 13 residues. CDR1 is ENHRY and CDR2 is SYGVKD in the germline V gene. Trimming removed 0 bases from V and 5 bases from J, with 8 bases in between. The CDR3 region has the DNA TGTGCCATCAGTGAGTCTCGGGGACACGAGCAGTACTTC. Residues: CAISESRGHEQYF.

This clonotype occurred once. An end of the junction does not agree with germline; a read error may underlie this. The chain uses TRBV7-9 and TRBJ2-1; D possibly corresponds to TRBD2 (6 bases). The CDR3 runs to 15 residues. Germline V CDR1 and CDR2: SEHNR, FQNEAQ (reference sequence). For the CDR3, the DNA is TGTGCCAGCAGCTTAGCCCTAGCGACCTACAGTGAGCAGTTCTTC. Protein product: CASSLALATYSEQFF.

This clonotype has more than one count but fewer than ten. This chain uses TRBV20-1 with TRBJ2-3; 10 nucleotides align to TRBD2. V gave up 5 bases and J gave up 4 bases; unmatched junction bases: 9. Germline CDR1 is DFQATT and CDR2 is SNEGSKA (reference sequence). The CDR3 consists of 15 residues. The CDR3 spells CSASPSGRGSDTQYF. CDR3 nucleotide sequence: TGCAGTGCTTCTCCTAGCGGGAGAGGGTCAGATACGCAGTATTTT.

The chain links TRBV7-2 to TRBJ1-4; D might be TRBD1 (5 bases). CDR1 and CDR2 from the germline V gene are SGHTA and FQGNSA. The CDR3 runs 16 residues. V shed 5 bases and J shed 4 bases, with 17 bases lying between them. CDR3 residues: CASSPRRGDSNEKLFF. The CDR3 nucleotides are TGTGCCAGCAGCCCCCGGCGGGGGGATAGTAATGAAAAACTGTTTTTT.